This TCR beta chain was observed in a study of molecular identifiers for immune sequencing clone quantification. This clonotype has at least ten counts. TCRdb reanalysed the PCR reads using MiXCR and keeps one entry per CDR3 protein. The sample has tens of thousands of distinct CDR3 sequences; under 20% are singletons. CDR3 length equals 15 residues. The V gene lost 0 bases and the J gene lost 6 bases, with 13 bases spanning the gap. Germline CDR1 MNHNY, CDR2 SVGAGI (reference sequence). Sample: naive CD8+ T cells from blood, with Jurkat cell RNA spiked in. Subset reported: FACS-sorted CD8+CD4-CCR7+CD45RA+ naive T cells. The receptor was isolated from a human donor in good health. Some libraries in this study had Jurkat cell RNA spiked in. The chain recombines TRBV6-6 with TRBJ2-3; D may be TRBD2 (5 bases). The CDR3 sequence: CASSYSNLSGDTQYF. The CDR3 bases are TGTGCCAGCAGTTACTCGAATCTCTCGGGGGATACGCAGTATTTT.